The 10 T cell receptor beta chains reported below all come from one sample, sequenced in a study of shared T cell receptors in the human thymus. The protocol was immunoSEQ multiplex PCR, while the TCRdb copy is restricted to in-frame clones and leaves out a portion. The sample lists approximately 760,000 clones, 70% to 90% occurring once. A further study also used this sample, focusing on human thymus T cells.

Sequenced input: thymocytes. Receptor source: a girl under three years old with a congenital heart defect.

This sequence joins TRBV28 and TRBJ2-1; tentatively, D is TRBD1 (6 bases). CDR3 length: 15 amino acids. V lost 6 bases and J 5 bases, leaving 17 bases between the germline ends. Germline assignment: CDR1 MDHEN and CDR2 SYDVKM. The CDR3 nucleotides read TGTGCCAGCAGACACGGTGGGGGCCCCCACAATGAGCAGTTCTTC. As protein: CASRHGGGPHNEQFF.

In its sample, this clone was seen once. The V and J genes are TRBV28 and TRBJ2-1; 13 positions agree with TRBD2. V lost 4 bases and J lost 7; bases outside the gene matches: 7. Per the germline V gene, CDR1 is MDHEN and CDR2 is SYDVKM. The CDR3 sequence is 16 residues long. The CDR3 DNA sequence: TGTGCCAGCAGTTCGGGACTAGCGGGGACCCCTAATGAGCAGTTCTTC. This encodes CASSSGLAGTPNEQFF.

The CDR3: CASSCEQGAQGYTF. The CDR3 DNA reads TGTGCCAGCAGTTGCGAACAGGGGGCGCAGGGCTACACCTTC. This chain uses TRBV28 with TRBJ1-2; 9 bases match TRBD1. V lost 4 bases and J lost 8; bases outside the gene matches: 8. The germline V gene has CDR1 MDHEN and CDR2 SYDVKM. The CDR3 length is 14 residues.

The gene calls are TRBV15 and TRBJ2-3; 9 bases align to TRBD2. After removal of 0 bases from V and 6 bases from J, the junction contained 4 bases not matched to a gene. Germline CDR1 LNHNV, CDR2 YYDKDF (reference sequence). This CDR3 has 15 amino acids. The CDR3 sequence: CATSRERGGRDTQYF. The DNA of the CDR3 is TGTGCCACCAGCAGAGAGCGGGGGGGAAGGGATACGCAGTATTTT. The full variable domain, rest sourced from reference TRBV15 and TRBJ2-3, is DAMVIQNPRYQVTQFGKPVTLSCSQTLNHNVMYWYQQKSSQAPKLLFHYYDKDFNNEADTPDNFQSRRPNTSFCFLDIRSPGLGDTAMYLCATSRERGGRDTQYFGPGTRLTVL.

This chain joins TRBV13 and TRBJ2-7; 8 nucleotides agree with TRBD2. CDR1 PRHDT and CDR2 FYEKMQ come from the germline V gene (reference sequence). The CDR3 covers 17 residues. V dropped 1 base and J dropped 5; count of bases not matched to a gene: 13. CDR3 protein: CASSLAPSKRGGNEQYF. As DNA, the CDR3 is TGTGCCAGCAGCTTAGCCCCCTCGAAACGGGGGGGAAACGAGCAGTACTTC.

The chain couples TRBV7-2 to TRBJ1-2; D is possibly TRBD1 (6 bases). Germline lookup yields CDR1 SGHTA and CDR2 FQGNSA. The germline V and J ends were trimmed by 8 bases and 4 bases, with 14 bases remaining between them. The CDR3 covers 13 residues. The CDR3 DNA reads TGTGCCAGCTCCTGGGGGCCAGGCTATGGCTACACCTTC. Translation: CASSWGPGYGYTF.

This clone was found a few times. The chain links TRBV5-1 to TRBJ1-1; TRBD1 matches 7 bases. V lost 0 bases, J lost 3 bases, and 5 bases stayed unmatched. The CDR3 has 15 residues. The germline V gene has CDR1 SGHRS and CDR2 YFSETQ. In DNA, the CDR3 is TGCGCCAGCAGCTTGGAGCGGCAGGGGGACACTGAAGCTTTCTTT. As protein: CASSLERQGDTEAFF.

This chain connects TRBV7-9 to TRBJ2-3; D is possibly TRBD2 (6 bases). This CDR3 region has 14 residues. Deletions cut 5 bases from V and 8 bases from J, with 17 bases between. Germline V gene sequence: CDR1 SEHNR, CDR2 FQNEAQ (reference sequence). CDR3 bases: TGTGCCAGCAGCCTACCCACCTGGAGGGGTACGCAGTATTTT. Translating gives CASSLPTWRGTQYF.

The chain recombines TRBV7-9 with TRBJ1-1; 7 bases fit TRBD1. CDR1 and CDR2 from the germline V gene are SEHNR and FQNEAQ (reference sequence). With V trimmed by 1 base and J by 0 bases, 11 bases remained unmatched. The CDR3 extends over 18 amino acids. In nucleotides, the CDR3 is TGTGCCAGCAGCTTAGAGTGGGGACAGTCTGATATGAACACTGAAGCTTTCTTT. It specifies CASSLEWGQSDMNTEAFF.

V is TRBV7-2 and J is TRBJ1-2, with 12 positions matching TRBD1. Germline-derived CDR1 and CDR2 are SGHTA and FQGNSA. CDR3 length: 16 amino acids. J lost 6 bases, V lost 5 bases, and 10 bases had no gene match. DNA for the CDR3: TGTGCCAGCAGCGTCTGGGACAGGGGGCAGGTGGATGGCTACACCTTC. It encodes CASSVWDRGQVDGYTF.